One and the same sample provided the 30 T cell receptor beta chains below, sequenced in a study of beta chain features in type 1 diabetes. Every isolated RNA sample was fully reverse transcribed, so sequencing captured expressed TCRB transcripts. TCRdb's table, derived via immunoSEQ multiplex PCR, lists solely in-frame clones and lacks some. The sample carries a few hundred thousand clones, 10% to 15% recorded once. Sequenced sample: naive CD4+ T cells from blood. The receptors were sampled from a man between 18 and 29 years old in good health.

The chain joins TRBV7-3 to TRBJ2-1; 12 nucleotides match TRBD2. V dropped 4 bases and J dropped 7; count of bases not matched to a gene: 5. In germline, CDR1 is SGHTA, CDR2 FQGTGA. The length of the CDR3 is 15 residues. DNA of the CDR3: TGTGCCAGCAGCTCCTCTAGCGGGAGGGGAAATGAGCAGTTCTTC. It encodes CASSSSSGRGNEQFF. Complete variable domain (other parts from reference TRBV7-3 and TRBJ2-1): GAGVSQTPSNKVTEKGKYVELRCDPISGHTALYWYRQSLGQGPEFLIYFQGTGAADDSGLPNDRFFAVRPEGSVSTLKIQRTERGDSAVYLCASSSSSGRGNEQFFGPGTRLTVL.

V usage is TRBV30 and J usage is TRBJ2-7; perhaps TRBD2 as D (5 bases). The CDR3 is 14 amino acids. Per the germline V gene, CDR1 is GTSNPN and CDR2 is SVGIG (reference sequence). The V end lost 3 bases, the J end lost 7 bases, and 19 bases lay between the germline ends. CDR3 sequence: CAWRVGGPLSEQYF. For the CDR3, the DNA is TGTGCCTGGAGGGTAGGAGGACCTCTCTCGGAGCAGTACTTC.

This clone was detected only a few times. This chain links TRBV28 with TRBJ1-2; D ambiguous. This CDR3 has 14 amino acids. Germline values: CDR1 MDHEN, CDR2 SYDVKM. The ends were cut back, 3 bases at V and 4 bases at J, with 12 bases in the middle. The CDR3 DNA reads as TGTGCCAGCAGTTTCCCCAGGCCCTTCTATGGCTACACCTTC. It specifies CASSFPRPFYGYTF.

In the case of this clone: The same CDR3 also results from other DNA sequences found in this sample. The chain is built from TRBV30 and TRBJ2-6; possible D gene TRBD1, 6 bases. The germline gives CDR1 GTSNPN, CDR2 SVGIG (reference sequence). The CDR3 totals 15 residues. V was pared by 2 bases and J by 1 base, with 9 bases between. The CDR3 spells CAWSQGSSGANVLTF. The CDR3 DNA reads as TGTGCCTGGAGTCAGGGGTCATCTGGGGCCAACGTCCTGACTTTC.

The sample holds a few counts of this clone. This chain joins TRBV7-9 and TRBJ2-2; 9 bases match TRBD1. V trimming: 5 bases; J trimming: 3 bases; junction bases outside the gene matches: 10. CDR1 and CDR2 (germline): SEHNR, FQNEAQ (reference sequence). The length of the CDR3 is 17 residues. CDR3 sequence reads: CASSPPLRQGDTGELFF. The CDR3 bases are TGTGCCAGCAGCCCGCCTTTGAGACAGGGGGACACCGGGGAGCTGTTTTTT.

The CDR3 protein is CASSPPSGRQETQYF. DNA for the CDR3: TGTGCCAGCAGTCCCCCTAGCGGGAGACAAGAGACCCAGTACTTC. This chain links TRBV28 with TRBJ2-5, with 10 bases identical to TRBD2. Germline CDR1 MDHEN, CDR2 SYDVKM. J was trimmed by 2 bases and V by 5 bases; bases with no gene match: 5. This CDR3 has 15 residues. The whole variable domain, remainder taken from reference TRBV28 and TRBJ2-5, is DVKVTQSSRYLVKRTGEKVFLECVQDMDHENMFWYRQDPGLGLRLIYFSYDVKMKEKGDIPEGYSVSREKKERFSLILESASTNQTSMYLCASSPPSGRQETQYFGPGTRLLVL.

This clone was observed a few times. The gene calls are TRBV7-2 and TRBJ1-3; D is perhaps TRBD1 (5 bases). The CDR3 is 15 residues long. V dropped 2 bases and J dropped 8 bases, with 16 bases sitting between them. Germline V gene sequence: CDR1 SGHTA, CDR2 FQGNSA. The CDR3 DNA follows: TGTGCCAGCAGCTTATTGGTACAGGCGGTAGACACCATATATTTT. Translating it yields CASSLLVQAVDTIYF.

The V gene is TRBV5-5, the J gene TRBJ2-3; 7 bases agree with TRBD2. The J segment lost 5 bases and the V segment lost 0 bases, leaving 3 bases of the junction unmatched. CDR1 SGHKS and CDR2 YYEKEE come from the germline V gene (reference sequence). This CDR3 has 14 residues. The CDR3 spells CASSLVLAGDTQYF. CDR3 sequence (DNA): TGTGCCAGCAGCTTGGTCTTAGCGGGAGATACGCAGTATTTT. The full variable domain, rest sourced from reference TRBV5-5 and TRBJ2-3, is DAGVTQSPTHLIKTRGQQVTLRCSPISGHKSVSWYQQVLGQGPQFIFQYYEKEERGRGNFPDRFSARQFPNYSSELNVNALLLGDSALYLCASSLVLAGDTQYFGPGTRLTVL.

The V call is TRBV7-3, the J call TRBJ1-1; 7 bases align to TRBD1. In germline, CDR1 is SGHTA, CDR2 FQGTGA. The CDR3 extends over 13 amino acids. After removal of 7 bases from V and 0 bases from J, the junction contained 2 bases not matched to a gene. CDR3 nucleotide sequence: TGTGCCAGCAAGGGACAGATGAACACTGAAGCTTTCTTT. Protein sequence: CASKGQMNTEAFF.

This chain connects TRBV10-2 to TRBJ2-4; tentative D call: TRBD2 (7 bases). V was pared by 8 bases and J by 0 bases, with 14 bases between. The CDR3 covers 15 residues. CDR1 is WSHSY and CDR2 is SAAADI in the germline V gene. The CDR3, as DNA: TGCGCCAGCTCCGGGGAGGGGGTAGCCAAAAACATTCAGTACTTC. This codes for CASSGEGVAKNIQYF.

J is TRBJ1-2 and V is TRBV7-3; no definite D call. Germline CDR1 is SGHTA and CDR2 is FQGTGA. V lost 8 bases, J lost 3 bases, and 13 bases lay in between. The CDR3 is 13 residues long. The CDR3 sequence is CASAFGEHYGYTF. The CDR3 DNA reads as TGTGCCAGCGCATTCGGGGAACACTATGGCTACACCTTC.

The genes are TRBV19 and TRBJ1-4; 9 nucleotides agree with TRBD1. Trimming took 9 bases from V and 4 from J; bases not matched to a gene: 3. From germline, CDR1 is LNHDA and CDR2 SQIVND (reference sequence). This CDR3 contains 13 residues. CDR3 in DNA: TGTGCCAGCACGACAGGGGGTAATGAAAAACTGTTTTTT. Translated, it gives CASTTGGNEKLFF.

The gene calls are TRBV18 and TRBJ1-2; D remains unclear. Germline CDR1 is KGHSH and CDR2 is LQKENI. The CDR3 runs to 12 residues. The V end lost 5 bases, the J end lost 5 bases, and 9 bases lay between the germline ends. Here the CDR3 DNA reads TGTGCCAGCTCAGCGGGAGAATATGGCTACACCTTC. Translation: CASSAGEYGYTF.

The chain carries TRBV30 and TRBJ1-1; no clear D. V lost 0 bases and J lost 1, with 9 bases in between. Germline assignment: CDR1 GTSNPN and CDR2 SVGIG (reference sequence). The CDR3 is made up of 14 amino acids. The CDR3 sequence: CAWSVLVSNTEAFF. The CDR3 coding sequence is TGTGCCTGGAGTGTACTGGTTTCGAACACTGAAGCTTTCTTT.

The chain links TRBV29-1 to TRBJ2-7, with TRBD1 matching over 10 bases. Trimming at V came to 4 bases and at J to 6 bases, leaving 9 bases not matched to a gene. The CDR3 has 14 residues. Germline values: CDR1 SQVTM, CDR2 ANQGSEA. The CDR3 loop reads CSVGEPGQGFEQYF. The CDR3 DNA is TGCAGCGTTGGGGAGCCGGGACAGGGGTTCGAGCAGTACTTC.

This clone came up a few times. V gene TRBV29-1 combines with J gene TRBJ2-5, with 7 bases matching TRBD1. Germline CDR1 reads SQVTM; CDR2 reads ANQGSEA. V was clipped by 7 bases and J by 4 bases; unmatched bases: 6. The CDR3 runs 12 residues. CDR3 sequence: CSGGDRAETQYF. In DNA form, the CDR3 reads TGCAGCGGTGGCGACAGGGCAGAGACCCAGTACTTC.

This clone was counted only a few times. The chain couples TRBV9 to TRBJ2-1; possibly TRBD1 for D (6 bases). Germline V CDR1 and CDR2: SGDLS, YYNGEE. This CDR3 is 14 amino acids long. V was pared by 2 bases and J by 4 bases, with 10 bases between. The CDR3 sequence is CASSVGQPYNEQFF. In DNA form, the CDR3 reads TGTGCCAGCAGCGTTGGACAGCCGTACAATGAGCAGTTCTTC.

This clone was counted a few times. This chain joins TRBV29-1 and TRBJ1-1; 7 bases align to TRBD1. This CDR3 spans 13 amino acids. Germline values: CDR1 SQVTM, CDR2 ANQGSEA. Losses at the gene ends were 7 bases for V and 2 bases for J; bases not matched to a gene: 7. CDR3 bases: TGCAGCGGGAGACAGGGCGGTAACACTGAAGCTTTCTTT. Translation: CSGRQGGNTEAFF.

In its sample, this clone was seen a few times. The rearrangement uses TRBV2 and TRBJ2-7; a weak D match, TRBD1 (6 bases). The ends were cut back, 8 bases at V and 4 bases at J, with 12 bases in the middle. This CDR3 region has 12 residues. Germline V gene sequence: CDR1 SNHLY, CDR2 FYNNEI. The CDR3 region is CASSVTGYEQYF. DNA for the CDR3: TGTGCCAGCTCGGTGACAGGTTACGAGCAGTACTTC.

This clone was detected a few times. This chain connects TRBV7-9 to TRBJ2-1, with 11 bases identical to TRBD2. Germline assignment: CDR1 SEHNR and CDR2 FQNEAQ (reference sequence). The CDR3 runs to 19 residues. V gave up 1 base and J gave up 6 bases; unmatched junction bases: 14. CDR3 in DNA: TGTGCCAGCAGCTTAGGAACTAGCGGGGGAAAATACCCTATCAATGAGCAGTTCTTC. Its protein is CASSLGTSGGKYPINEQFF.

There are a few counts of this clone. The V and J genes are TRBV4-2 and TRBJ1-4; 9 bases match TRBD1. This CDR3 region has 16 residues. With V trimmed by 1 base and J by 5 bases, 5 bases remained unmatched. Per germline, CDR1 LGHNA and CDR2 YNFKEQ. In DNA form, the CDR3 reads TGTGCCAGCAGCCAAGGATCCGGGACAGGGAATGAAAAACTGTTTTTT. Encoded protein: CASSQGSGTGNEKLFF.

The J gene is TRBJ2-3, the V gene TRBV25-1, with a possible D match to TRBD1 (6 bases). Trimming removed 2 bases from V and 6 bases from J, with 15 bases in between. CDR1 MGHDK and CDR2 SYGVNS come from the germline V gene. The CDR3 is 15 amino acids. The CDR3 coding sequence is TGTGCCAGCAGTGAACGGGACACTATGCTCGATACGCAGTATTTT. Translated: CASSERDTMLDTQYF.

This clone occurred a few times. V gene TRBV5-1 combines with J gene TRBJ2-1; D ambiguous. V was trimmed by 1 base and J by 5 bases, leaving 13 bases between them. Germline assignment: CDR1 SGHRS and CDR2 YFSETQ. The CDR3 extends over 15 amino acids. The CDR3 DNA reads TGCGCCAGCAGCTTGTGGCCGTCCCTCAACAATGAGCAGTTCTTC. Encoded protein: CASSLWPSLNNEQFF. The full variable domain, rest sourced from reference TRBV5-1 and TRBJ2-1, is KAGVTQTPRYLIKTRGQQVTLSCSPISGHRSVSWYQQTPGQGLQFLFEYFSETQRNKGNFPGRFSGRQFSNSRSEMNVSTLELGDSALYLCASSLWPSLNNEQFFGPGTRLTVL.

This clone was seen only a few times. The DNA for the CDR3 is TGTGCCAGCAGCGCGAAAGGGGGCTCCTACAATGAGCAGTTCTTC. Protein product: CASSAKGGSYNEQFF. The chain joins TRBV11-2 to TRBJ2-1; D might be TRBD1 (6 bases). The CDR3 sequence is 15 residues long. Germline assignment: CDR1 SGHAT and CDR2 FQNNGV. Trimming shortened V by 5 bases and J by 0 bases, and 11 bases separated the two germline ends.

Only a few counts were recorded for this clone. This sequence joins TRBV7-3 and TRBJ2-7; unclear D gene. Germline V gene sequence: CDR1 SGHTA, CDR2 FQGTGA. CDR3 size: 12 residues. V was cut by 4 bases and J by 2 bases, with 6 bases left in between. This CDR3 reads CASSSRAYEQYF. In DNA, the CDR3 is TGTGCCAGCAGCTCCCGGGCCTACGAGCAGTACTTC. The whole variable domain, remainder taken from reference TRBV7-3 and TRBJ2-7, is GAGVSQTPSNKVTEKGKYVELRCDPISGHTALYWYRQSLGQGPEFLIYFQGTGAADDSGLPNDRFFAVRPEGSVSTLKIQRTERGDSAVYLCASSSRAYEQYFGPGTRLTVT.

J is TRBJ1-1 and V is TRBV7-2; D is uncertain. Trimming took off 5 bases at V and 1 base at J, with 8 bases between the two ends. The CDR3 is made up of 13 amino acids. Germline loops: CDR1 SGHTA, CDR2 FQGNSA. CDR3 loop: CASSETQNTEAFF. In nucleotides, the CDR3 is TGTGCCAGCAGCGAGACACAGAACACTGAAGCTTTCTTT.

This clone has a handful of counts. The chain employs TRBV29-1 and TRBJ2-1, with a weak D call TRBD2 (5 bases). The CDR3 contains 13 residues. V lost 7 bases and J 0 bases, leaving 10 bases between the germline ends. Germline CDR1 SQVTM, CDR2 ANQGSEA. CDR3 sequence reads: CSGGLSSYNEQFF. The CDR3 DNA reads TGCAGCGGCGGGTTGAGCTCCTACAATGAGCAGTTCTTC.

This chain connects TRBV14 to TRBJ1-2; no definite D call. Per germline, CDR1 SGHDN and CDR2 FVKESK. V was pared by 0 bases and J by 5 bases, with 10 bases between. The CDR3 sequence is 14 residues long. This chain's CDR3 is CASSQDLRGYGYTF. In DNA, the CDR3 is TGTGCCAGCAGCCAAGATCTAAGAGGGTATGGCTACACCTTC.

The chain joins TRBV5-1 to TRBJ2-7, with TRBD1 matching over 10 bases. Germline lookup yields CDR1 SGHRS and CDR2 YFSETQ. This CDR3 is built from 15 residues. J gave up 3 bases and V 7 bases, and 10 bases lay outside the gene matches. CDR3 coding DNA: TGCGCCAGCGCCCTCTGGACAGGGGGAGGCTACGAGCAGTACTTC. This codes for CASALWTGGGYEQYF.

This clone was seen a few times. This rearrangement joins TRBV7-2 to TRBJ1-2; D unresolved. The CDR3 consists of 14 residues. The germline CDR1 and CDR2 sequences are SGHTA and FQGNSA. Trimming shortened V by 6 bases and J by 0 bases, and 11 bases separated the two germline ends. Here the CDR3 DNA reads TGTGCCAGCAGTATTGACACCACTAACTATGGCTACACCTTC. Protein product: CASSIDTTNYGYTF.